This T cell receptor (beta chain) comes out of a study of T cell repertoires and Cas9 in healthy adults. Whole-study context: CD4 and CD8 compartments: SpCas9-reactive T cells profiled for potency, cytotoxicity, lineage. General study points: SpCas9-reactive regulatory T cells reportedly mitigated SpCas9-reactive effector T cells in vitro.

With regard to this clone: Antigen specificity is unknown.

Germline V CDR1 and CDR2: ENHRY, SYGVKD. The CDR3 is made up of 12 amino acids. Unmatched junction bases numbered 3, after V lost 6 bases and J lost 5 bases. Repertoires were generated with immunoSEQ multiplex PCR, while TCRdb's copy carries only in-frame clones and drops some. The sample holds some 15,000 clones; about nine tenths are singletons and the top ten take approximately 2.1%. The sequenced sample was Tregs (CD4+, CD25+, CD127-, CD137-, CD154-) from PBMCs; culture status not recorded. The rearrangement uses TRBV10-3 and TRBJ1-2; 7 bases line up with TRBD1. This TCR was sampled from a human donor in good health. The CDR3 DNA follows: TGTGCCATCAGCCTGACAGGGTATGGCTACACCTTC. Encoded protein: CAISLTGYGYTF.